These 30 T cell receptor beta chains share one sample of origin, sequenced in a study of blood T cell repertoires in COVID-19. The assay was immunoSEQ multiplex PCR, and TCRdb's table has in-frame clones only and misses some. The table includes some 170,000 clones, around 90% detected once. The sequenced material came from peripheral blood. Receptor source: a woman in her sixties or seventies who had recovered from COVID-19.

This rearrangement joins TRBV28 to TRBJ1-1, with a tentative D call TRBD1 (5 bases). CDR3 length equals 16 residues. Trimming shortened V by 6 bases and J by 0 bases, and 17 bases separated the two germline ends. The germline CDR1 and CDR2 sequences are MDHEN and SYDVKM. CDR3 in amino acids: CASRARDGGLNTEAFF. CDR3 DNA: TGTGCCAGCAGAGCAAGGGACGGGGGTCTGAACACTGAAGCTTTCTTT.

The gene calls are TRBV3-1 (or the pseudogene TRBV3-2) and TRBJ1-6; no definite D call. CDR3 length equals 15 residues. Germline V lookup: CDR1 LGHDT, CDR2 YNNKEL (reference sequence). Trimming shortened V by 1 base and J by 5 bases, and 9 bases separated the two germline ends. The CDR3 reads CASSQVGENNSPLHF. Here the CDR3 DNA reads TGTGCCAGCAGCCAAGTCGGGGAAAATAATTCACCCCTCCACTTT.

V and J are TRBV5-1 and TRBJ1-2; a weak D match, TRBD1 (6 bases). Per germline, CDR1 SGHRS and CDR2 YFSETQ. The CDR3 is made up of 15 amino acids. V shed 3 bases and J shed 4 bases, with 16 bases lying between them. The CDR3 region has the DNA TGCGCCAGCAGCTCCCAGACAGGAAGACTCTATGGCTACACCTTC. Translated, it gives CASSSQTGRLYGYTF.

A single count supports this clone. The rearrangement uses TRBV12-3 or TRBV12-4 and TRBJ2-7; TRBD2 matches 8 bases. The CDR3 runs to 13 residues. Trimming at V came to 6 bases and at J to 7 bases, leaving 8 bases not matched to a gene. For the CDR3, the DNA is TGTGCCAGCAGCCCGGGGGGGGTCAGGGAGCAGTACTTC. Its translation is CASSPGGVREQYF.

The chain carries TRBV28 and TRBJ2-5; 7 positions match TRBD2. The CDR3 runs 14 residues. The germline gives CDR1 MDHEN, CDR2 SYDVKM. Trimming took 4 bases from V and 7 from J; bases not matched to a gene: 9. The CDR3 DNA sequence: TGTGCCAGCAGTTCCGGACATGGGAGGGGGACCCAGTACTTC. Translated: CASSSGHGRGTQYF.

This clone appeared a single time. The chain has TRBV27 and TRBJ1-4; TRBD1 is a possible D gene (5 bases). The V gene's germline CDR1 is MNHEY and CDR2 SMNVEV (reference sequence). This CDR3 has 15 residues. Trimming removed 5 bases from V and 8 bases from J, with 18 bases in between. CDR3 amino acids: CASSGLVGPTEKLFF. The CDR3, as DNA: TGTGCCAGCAGTGGGCTGGTGGGGCCCACAGAAAAACTGTTTTTT.

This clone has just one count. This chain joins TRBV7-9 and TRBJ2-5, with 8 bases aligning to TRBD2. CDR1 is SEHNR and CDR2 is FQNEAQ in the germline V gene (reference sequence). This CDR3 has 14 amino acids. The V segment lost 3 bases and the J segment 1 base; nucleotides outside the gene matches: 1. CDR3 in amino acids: CASSFGGAQETQYF. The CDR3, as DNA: TGTGCCAGCAGCTTCGGGGGGGCCCAAGAGACCCAGTACTTC.

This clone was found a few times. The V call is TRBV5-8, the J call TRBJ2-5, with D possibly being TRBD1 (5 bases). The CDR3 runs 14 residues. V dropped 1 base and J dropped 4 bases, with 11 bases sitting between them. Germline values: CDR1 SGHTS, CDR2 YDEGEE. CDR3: CASSLRVRGETQYF. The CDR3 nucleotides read TGTGCCAGCAGCTTGAGGGTTAGGGGAGAGACCCAGTACTTC.

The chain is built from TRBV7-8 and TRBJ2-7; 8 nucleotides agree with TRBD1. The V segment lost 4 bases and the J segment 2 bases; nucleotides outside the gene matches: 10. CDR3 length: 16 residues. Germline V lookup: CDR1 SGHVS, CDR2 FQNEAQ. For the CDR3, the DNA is TGTGCCAGCAGCTCTCTGCAGGGGGCTAGCACCTACGAGCAGTACTTC. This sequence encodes CASSSLQGASTYEQYF.

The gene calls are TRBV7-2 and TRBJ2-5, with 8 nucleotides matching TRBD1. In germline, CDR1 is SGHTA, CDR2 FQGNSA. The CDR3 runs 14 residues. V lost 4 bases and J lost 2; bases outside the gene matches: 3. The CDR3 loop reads CASSSRTGQETQYF. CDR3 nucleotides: TGTGCCAGCAGCTCGCGGACAGGGCAAGAGACCCAGTACTTC.

CDR3 DNA: TGCGCCAGCAGCTTGGTGGCACCTAACTATGGCTACACCTTC. This codes for CASSLVAPNYGYTF. V and J are TRBV5-1 and TRBJ1-2; no reliable D call. V lost 0 bases to trimming and J lost 0 bases, with 6 bases between them. Germline loops: CDR1 SGHRS, CDR2 YFSETQ. This CDR3 has 14 amino acids.

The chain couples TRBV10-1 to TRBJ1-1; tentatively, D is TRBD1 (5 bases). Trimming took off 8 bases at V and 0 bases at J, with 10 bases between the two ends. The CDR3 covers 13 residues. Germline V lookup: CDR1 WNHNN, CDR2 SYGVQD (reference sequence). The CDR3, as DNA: TGCGCCAGCTCTCGGGGGGTGAACACTGAAGCTTTCTTT. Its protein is CASSRGVNTEAFF.

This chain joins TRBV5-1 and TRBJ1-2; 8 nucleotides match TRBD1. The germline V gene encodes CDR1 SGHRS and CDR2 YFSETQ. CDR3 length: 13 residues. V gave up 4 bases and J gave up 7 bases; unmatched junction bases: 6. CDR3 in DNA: TGCGCCAGCAGCCGAGGACAGGGAGCTGGCTACACCTTC. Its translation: CASSRGQGAGYTF.

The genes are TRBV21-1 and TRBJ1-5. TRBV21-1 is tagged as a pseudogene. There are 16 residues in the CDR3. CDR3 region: CASSPGGGAGNQPQHF. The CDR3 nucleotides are TGTGCCAGCAGCCCGGGGGGGGGTGCCGGCAATCAGCCCCAGCATTTT.

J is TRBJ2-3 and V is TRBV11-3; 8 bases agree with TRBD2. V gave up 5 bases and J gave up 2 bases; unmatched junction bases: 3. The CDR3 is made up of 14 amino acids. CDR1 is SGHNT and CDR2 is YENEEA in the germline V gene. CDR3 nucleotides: TGTGCCAGCAGCCCGGGGGGGCTCACAGATACGCAGTATTTT. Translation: CASSPGGLTDTQYF.

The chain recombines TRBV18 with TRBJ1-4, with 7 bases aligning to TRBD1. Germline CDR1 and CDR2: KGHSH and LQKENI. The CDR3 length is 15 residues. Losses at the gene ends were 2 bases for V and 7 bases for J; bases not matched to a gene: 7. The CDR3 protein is CASSPAKGAGEKLFF. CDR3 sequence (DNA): TGTGCCAGCTCACCAGCGAAGGGGGCGGGTGAAAAACTGTTTTTT.

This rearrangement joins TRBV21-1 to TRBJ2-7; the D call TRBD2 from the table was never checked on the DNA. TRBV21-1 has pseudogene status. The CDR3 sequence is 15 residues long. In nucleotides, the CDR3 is TGTGCCAGCAGCAAAGGGAGAGAGAGGTCCTACGAGCAGTACTTC. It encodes CASSKGRERSYEQYF.

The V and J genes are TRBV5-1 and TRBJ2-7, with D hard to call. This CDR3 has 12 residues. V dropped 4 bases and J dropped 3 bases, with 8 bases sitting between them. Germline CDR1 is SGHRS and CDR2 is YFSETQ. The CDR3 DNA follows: TGCGCCAGCAGCCAGGATTACTACGAGCAGTACTTC. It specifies CASSQDYYEQYF.

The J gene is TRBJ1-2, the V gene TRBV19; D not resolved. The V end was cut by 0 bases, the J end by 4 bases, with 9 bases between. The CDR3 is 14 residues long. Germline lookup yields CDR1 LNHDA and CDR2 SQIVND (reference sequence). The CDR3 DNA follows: TGTGCCAGTAGTATAGACCGGTTGTCCTATGGCTACACCTTC. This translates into CASSIDRLSYGYTF.

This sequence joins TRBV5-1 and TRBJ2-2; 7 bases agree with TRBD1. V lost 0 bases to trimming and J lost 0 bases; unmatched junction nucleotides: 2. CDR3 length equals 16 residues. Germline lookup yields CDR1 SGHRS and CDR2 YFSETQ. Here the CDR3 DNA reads TGCGCCAGCAGCTTGGGAGGGACAGCGAACACCGGGGAGCTGTTTTTT. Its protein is CASSLGGTANTGELFF.

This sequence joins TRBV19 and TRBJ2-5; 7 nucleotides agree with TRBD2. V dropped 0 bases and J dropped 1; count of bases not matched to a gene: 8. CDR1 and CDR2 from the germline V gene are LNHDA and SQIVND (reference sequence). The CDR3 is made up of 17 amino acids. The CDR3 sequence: CASSIDRPSGGQETQYF. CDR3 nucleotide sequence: TGTGCCAGTAGTATAGATCGGCCTAGCGGCGGCCAAGAGACCCAGTACTTC.

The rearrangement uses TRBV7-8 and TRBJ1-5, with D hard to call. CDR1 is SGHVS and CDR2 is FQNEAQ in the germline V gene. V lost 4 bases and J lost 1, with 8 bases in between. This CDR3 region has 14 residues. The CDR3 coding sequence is TGTGCCAGCAGCTACCAGATCAGCAATCAGCCCCAGCATTTT. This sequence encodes CASSYQISNQPQHF.

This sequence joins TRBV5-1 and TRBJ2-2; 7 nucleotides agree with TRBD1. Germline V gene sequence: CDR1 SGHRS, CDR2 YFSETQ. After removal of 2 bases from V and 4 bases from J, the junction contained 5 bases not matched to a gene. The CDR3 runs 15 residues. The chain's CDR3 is CASSFRDRVTGELFF. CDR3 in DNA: TGCGCCAGCAGCTTCCGGGACAGAGTCACCGGGGAGCTGTTTTTT.

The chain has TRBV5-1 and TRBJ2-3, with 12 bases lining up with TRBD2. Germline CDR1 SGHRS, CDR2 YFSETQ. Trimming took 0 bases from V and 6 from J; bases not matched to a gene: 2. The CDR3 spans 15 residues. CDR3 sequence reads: CASSLAGTSGDTQYF. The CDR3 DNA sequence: TGCGCCAGCAGCTTGGCCGGGACTAGCGGGGATACGCAGTATTTT.

This chain's CDR3 is CASSAGTGGSGELFF. CDR3 in DNA: TGCGCCAGCAGCGCCGGGACAGGGGGATCCGGGGAGCTGTTTTTT. The rearrangement joins TRBV5-1 to TRBJ2-2; TRBD1 matches 11 bases. Germline trimming cut 4 bases from V and 6 bases from J; bases unmatched to any gene: 5. The CDR3 is 15 amino acids. CDR1 SGHRS and CDR2 YFSETQ come from the germline V gene.

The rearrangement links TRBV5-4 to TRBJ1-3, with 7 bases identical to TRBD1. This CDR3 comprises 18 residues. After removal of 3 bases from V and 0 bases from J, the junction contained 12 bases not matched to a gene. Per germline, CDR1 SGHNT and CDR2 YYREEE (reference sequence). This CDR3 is CASSWGTATSNSGNTIYF. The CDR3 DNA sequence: TGTGCCAGCAGCTGGGGGACAGCCACTTCGAACTCTGGAAACACCATATATTTT.

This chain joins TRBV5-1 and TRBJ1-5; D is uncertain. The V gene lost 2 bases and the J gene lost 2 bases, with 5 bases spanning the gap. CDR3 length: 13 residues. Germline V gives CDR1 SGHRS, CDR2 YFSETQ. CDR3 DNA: TGCGCCAGCAGCTTCTACGGCAATCAGCCCCAGCATTTT. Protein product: CASSFYGNQPQHF.

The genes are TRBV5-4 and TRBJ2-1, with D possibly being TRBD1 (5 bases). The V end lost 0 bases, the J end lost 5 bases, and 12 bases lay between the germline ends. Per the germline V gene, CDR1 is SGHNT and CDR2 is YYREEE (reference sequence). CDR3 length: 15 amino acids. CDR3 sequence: CASSLATGRNNEQFF. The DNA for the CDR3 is TGTGCCAGCAGCTTGGCCACAGGACGTAACAATGAGCAGTTCTTC.

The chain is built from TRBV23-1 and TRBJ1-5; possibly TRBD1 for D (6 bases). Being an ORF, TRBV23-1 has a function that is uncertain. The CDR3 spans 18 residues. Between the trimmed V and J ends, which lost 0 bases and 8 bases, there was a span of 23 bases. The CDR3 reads CASSQSGAGARPMEPQHF. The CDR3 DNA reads TGCGCCAGCAGTCAATCGGGGGCAGGGGCTCGTCCCATGGAGCCCCAGCATTTT.

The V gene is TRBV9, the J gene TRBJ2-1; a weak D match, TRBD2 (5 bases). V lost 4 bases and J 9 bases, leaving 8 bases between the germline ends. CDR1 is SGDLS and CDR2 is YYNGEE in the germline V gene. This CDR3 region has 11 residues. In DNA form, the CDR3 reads TGTGCCAGCAGCAAAGAGGGTGAGCAGTTCTTC. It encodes CASSKEGEQFF.